The next 22 T cell receptor beta chains were all read from a single sample in a study of cytomegalovirus exposure and HLA in healthy donors (dated by TCRdb to about 2017). The receptor library was made with the immunoSEQ multiplex PCR assay. The multiplex PCR relied on a mix of 60 forward primers for TCR Vbeta segments and 13 reverse primers for TCR Jbeta segments. The table comes from immuneACCESS by way of TCRdb, which keeps in-frame sequences with V and J called. Part of the clones is missing from these tables; in studies checked, under half for an unresolved V gene and the rest for unknown reasons. This sample comprises some 170,000 clones, about 80% of them detected only once. The ten largest clonotypes hold around 4.5% of the sample. The sequencing sample was made of PBMCs. The receptors originated from a man aged 30-40 years in good health and CMV-seronegative.

The chain carries TRBV7-3 and TRBJ1-1, with D maybe TRBD1 (5 bases). There are 14 residues in the CDR3. Germline CDR1 and CDR2: SGHTA and FQGTGA. V was trimmed by 5 bases and J by 4 bases, leaving 14 bases between them. Here the CDR3 DNA reads TGTGCCAGCAGCCCTGGACGGGGGAGCACTGAAGCTTTCTTT. Translated, it gives CASSPGRGSTEAFF.

The chain couples TRBV5-1 to TRBJ1-5, with D possibly being TRBD1 (6 bases). CDR3 length equals 16 residues. Trimming removed 0 bases at V and 6 bases at J, with 16 bases between. Germline V gene data show CDR1 as SGHRS and CDR2 as YFSETQ. CDR3 sequence reads: CASSLDNSGGGQPQHF. CDR3 bases: TGCGCCAGCAGCTTGGATAATTCGGGGGGCGGTCAGCCCCAGCATTTT.

Only one count was recorded for this clone. The V gene is TRBV11-2, the J gene TRBJ2-1; D is uncertain. Germline V gene data show CDR1 as SGHAT and CDR2 as FQNNGV. Trimming left V 5 bases short and J 1 base short, with 9 bases between. The CDR3 is 14 residues long. CDR3 loop: CASSDRDSYNEQFF. CDR3 bases: TGTGCCAGCAGCGATCGAGATTCCTACAATGAGCAGTTCTTC.

The V gene is TRBV30, the J gene TRBJ2-7, with D maybe TRBD2 (6 bases). Germline CDR1 and CDR2: GTSNPN and SVGIG (reference sequence). The CDR3 consists of 15 residues. V was trimmed by 3 bases and J by 1 base, leaving 16 bases between them. The CDR3 bases are TGTGCCTGGAGCCCGAATAGCGGACCTTCCTACGAGCAGTACTTC. It encodes CAWSPNSGPSYEQYF.

CDR3 sequence: CASSPSGSTEAFF. For the CDR3, the DNA is TGTGCCAGCTCACCCTCAGGGTCGACTGAAGCTTTCTTT. The V gene is TRBV18, the J gene TRBJ1-1; D is perhaps TRBD1 (5 bases). V lost 3 bases to trimming and J lost 5 bases, with 10 bases between them. The germline gives CDR1 KGHSH, CDR2 LQKENI. This CDR3 is built from 13 residues.

To note about this clone: At the DNA level, this CDR3 is encoded by other sequences in the same sample as well. The chain combines TRBV5-1 with TRBJ2-6; D may be TRBD1 (6 bases). Germline V gene lookup returns CDR1 SGHRS and CDR2 YFSETQ. This CDR3 contains 15 residues. Between the trimmed V and J ends, which lost 4 bases and 0 bases, there was a span of 8 bases. Here the CDR3 reads CASSLDSSGANVLTF. The CDR3 region has the DNA TGCGCCAGCAGCCTGGACAGCTCTGGGGCCAACGTCCTGACTTTC.

The V gene is TRBV5-1, the J gene TRBJ2-7; weak D call: TRBD1 (5 bases). CDR3 length: 13 amino acids. V was trimmed by 0 bases and J by 4 bases, leaving 8 bases between them. CDR1 and CDR2 from the germline V gene are SGHRS and YFSETQ. DNA for the CDR3: TGCGCCAGCAGCTTGGGCAGGGATTACGAGCAGTACTTC. Translated: CASSLGRDYEQYF. Full variable domain (missing parts from reference TRBV5-1 and TRBJ2-7): KAGVTQTPRYLIKTRGQQVTLSCSPISGHRSVSWYQQTPGQGLQFLFEYFSETQRNKGNFPGRFSGRQFSNSRSEMNVSTLELGDSALYLCASSLGRDYEQYFGPGTRLTVT.

This clone was observed a handful of times. The V call is TRBV5-3, the J call TRBJ2-7, with D uncertain. TRBV5-3 is known as an ORF, though its function is uncertain. V shed 9 bases and J shed 4 bases, with 5 bases lying between them. The CDR3 loop spans 9 amino acids. This chain's CDR3 is CAKTYEQYF. CDR3 in DNA: TGTGCCAAAACATACGAGCAGTACTTC.

This rearrangement joins TRBV7-9 to TRBJ1-2; 8 nucleotides agree with TRBD1. This CDR3 is 16 amino acids long. Per germline, CDR1 SEHNR and CDR2 FQNEAQ (reference sequence). V lost 5 bases and J lost 0; bases outside the gene matches: 8. For the CDR3, the DNA is TGTGCCAGCAGCCCGGACAGGGCCCAAGCTAACTATGGCTACACCTTC. This codes for CASSPDRAQANYGYTF.

V and J are TRBV10-3 and TRBJ1-1, with D hard to call. This CDR3 is built from 13 residues. Trimming pared 0 bases from V and 3 bases from J, leaving 5 bases between. CDR1 is ENHRY and CDR2 is SYGVKD in the germline V gene. This chain's CDR3 is CAISESWHTEAFF. The CDR3 DNA is TGTGCCATCAGTGAGTCGTGGCACACTGAAGCTTTCTTT.

The V and J genes are TRBV5-8 and TRBJ2-7; D not certain. Trimming shortened V by 5 bases and J by 2 bases, and 8 bases separated the two germline ends. CDR1 is SGHTS, CDR2 YDEGEE, per germline. This CDR3 contains 12 residues. CDR3 amino acids: CASRRVTYEQYF. In DNA, the CDR3 is TGTGCCAGCAGAAGAGTTACCTACGAGCAGTACTTC.

V usage is TRBV2 and J usage is TRBJ2-7, with 7 bases identical to TRBD1. The V and J ends lost 6 bases and 2 bases, in that order; junction bases with no gene match: 4. This CDR3 has 13 amino acids. Germline-derived CDR1 and CDR2 are SNHLY and FYNNEI. The CDR3 region is CASRRQGPYEQYF. CDR3 nucleotide sequence: TGTGCCAGCAGAAGACAGGGCCCCTACGAGCAGTACTTC.

This clone was found once. The chain carries TRBV29-1 and TRBJ1-2; D unresolved. The CDR3 contains 12 residues. V shed 5 bases and J shed 3 bases, with 10 bases lying between them. The V gene's germline CDR1 is SQVTM and CDR2 ANQGSEA. CDR3 in DNA: TGCAGCGTTCTCCGTATAGACTATGGCTACACCTTC. The encoded protein is CSVLRIDYGYTF.

This rearrangement joins TRBV10-3 to TRBJ1-3; unclear D gene. The CDR3 is made up of 15 amino acids. The V end was cut by 2 bases, the J end by 0 bases, with 8 bases between. The germline gives CDR1 ENHRY, CDR2 SYGVKD. The CDR3 reads CAISETVFSGNTIYF. The CDR3 region has the DNA TGTGCCATCAGTGAGACTGTATTCTCTGGAAACACCATATATTTT.

The chain carries TRBV6-4 and TRBJ2-7; 7 positions agree with TRBD2. Germline CDR1 and CDR2: MRHNA and SNTAGT. This CDR3 region has 14 residues. With 6 bases clipped from V and 7 bases from J, the junction kept 12 bases outside the gene matches. As DNA, the CDR3 is TGTGCCAGCAGCCGGGACTATTCGACTGGTGAGCAGTACTTC. Protein: CASSRDYSTGEQYF.

This clone was observed once. The chain combines TRBV9 with TRBJ2-1, with D possibly TRBD2 on 5 matching bases. CDR3 length: 15 amino acids. CDR1 and CDR2 (germline): SGDLS, YYNGEE. Trimming pared 5 bases from V and 5 bases from J, leaving 17 bases between. CDR3 nucleotides: TGTGCCAGCAGTATCACCGGGGAGTTGAACAATGAGCAGTTCTTC. It translates to CASSITGELNNEQFF.

The V gene is TRBV5-4, the J gene TRBJ2-7, with D perhaps matching TRBD2 (5 bases). Trimming took off 0 bases at V and 5 bases at J, with 15 bases between the two ends. Germline values: CDR1 SGHNT, CDR2 YYREEE (reference sequence). CDR3 size: 15 residues. The CDR3 loop is CASSLVGRRAHEQYF. CDR3 nucleotide sequence: TGTGCCAGCAGCTTGGTGGGGAGACGGGCCCACGAGCAGTACTTC.

V usage is TRBV4-3 and J usage is TRBJ2-3, with D tentatively TRBD1 (6 bases). The CDR3 contains 15 residues. V was clipped by 4 bases and J by 0 bases, with 11 bases between them. From germline, CDR1 is LGHNA and CDR2 YSLEER. Here the CDR3 reads CASSPRQDSTDTQYF. DNA of the CDR3: TGCGCCAGCAGCCCCCGACAGGATAGCACAGATACGCAGTATTTT.

The chain couples TRBV5-4 to TRBJ1-1, with TRBD1 matching 7 bases. The germline V gene has CDR1 SGHNT and CDR2 YYREEE (reference sequence). The CDR3 covers 16 residues. V lost 4 bases and J lost 5; bases outside the gene matches: 14. For the CDR3, the DNA is TGTGCCAGCAGCCTCGACAGGGAAAGGGGTAGAACTGAAGCTTTCTTT. Amino acids: CASSLDRERGRTEAFF. The whole variable domain, filled in from reference TRBV5-4 and TRBJ1-1, reads ETGVTQSPTHLIKTRGQQVTLRCSSQSGHNTVSWYQQALGQGPQFIFQYYREEENGRGNFPPRFSGLQFPNYSSELNVNALELDDSALYLCASSLDRERGRTEAFFGQGTRLTVV.

This clone was counted once. This sequence joins TRBV5-1 and TRBJ1-1; D is perhaps TRBD1 (5 bases). Germline lookup yields CDR1 SGHRS and CDR2 YFSETQ. CDR3 length equals 16 residues. The V end was cut by 0 bases, the J end by 3 bases, with 15 bases between. CDR3 amino acids: CASSLAWGEWDTEAFF. CDR3 DNA: TGCGCCAGCAGCTTGGCCTGGGGGGAATGGGACACTGAAGCTTTCTTT.

The V gene is TRBV13, the J gene TRBJ2-5; maybe TRBD1 (6 bases). TRBJ2-7 explains the end of the DNA better; the J call may be wrong. The germline V gene has CDR1 PRHDT and CDR2 FYEKMQ (reference sequence). The CDR3 contains 13 residues. The CDR3 region is CASSPPRQAEQYF. DNA for the CDR3: TGTGCCAGCAGCCCCCCGCGACAGGCCGAGCAGTACTTC.

This chain connects TRBV11-2 to TRBJ1-1; tentative D call: TRBD1 (5 bases). V gave up 8 bases and J gave up 1 base, with 26 bases separating them. Germline CDR1 is SGHAT and CDR2 is FQNNGV. The CDR3 sequence is 18 residues long. Here the CDR3 reads CASGRPGVGPRENTEAFF. In DNA form, the CDR3 reads TGTGCCAGCGGGAGGCCGGGGGTGGGACCTCGGGAGAACACTGAAGCTTTCTTT.